This is a list of T cell receptor beta chains from one sample in a study of T cell responses to AZD1222 COVID-19 vaccine. Assay: immunoSEQ multiplex PCR; the TCRdb copy retains only in-frame clones and omits some. This table has some 120,000 clones, around 80% appearing once. The specimen comprised peripheral blood, sampled 28 days after the second AZD1222 dose. The receptors stem from an adult who received the AZD1222 COVID-19 vaccine. The CDR3 runs from the conserved cysteine through the conserved F or W. A D gene is named only where the DNA matches it firmly. Not all rows give a size; the values are once, few, many and, for expanded clones, a class.

cdr3_aa cdr3_nt j_call v_call d_call clone_size
CASSPPDRVYEQYF TGTGCCAGCAGTCCACCGGACAGGGTCTACGAGCAGTACTTC TRBJ2-7 TRBV28 TRBD1 -
CASSLGPSGGIDEQFF TGTGCCAGCAGCTTAGGCCCTAGCGGGGGTATCGATGAGCAGTTCTTC TRBJ2-1 TRBV7-8 TRBD2 -
CASSVTGVTEAFF TGTGCCAGCAGCGTAACAGGGGTCACTGAAGCTTTCTTT TRBJ1-1 TRBV9 TRBD1 -
CASSPGQGVWEQYF TGTGCCAGCAGCCCGGGACAGGGGGTTTGGGAGCAGTACTTC TRBJ2-7 TRBV9 TRBD1 -
CASSQETGIGNEQFF TGCGCCAGCAGCCAAGAAACGGGGATCGGCAATGAGCAGTTCTTC TRBJ2-1 TRBV4-3 - -
CAVQRTGDTEAFF TGTGCCGTCCAAAGGACAGGGGACACTGAAGCTTTCTTT TRBJ1-1 TRBV6-6 TRBD1 -
CASSTGTGHGYTF TGTGCCAGCAGTACCGGGACAGGGCATGGCTACACCTTC TRBJ1-2 TRBV6-2/TRBV6-3 TRBD1 -
CASREASGAITGELFF TGTGCCAGCAGAGAGGCGTCGGGGGCAATCACCGGGGAGCTGTTTTTT TRBJ2-2 TRBV2 - -
CASSLAGLNTDTQYF TGTGCCAGCAGCTTAGCGGGTCTCAACACAGATACGCAGTATTTT TRBJ2-3 TRBV7-2 - -
CASRPPDSSSGNTIYF TGTGCCAGCAGGCCCCCGGACAGTTCCTCTGGAAACACCATATATTTT TRBJ1-3 TRBV7-9 - -
CAISLTGRGRAEAFF TGTGCCATCAGTCTCACAGGGCGAGGTAGGGCTGAAGCTTTCTTT TRBJ1-1 TRBV10-3 - few
CASLRAENTEAFF TGTGCCAGCTTAAGGGCAGAGAACACTGAAGCTTTCTTT TRBJ1-1 TRBV2 - -
CASSLAGTSGTDTQYF TGTGCCAGCAGTCTCGCGGGGACTAGCGGCACAGATACGCAGTATTTT TRBJ2-3 TRBV3-1/TRBV3-2 TRBD2 -
CATSDLGRNSSYNSPLHF TGTGCCACCAGTGATTTAGGGCGGAATAGCTCCTATAATTCACCCCTCCACTTT TRBJ1-6 TRBV24-1 - -
CASSPTSTGIPETQYF TGTGCCAGCAGTCCAACCTCGACAGGCATACCAGAGACCCAGTACTTC TRBJ2-5 TRBV27 - -
CASSLQGSGQPQHF TGTGCCAGCAGCCTTCAGGGGAGCGGGCAGCCCCAGCATTTT TRBJ1-5 TRBV28 - -
CASSQGAGNEKLFF TGTGCCAGTAGCCAGGGGGCCGGTAATGAAAAACTGTTTTTT TRBJ1-4 TRBV19 TRBD1 -
CASSFWPGGRATEAFF TGTGCCAGCAGTTTTTGGCCGGGGGGCAGGGCCACTGAAGCTTTCTTT TRBJ1-1 TRBV27 - few
CASSLVIGTGMYEQYF TGTGCCAGCAGCTTAGTGATAGGGACAGGGATGTACGAGCAGTACTTC TRBJ2-7 TRBV11-2 TRBD1 few
CASSDRSNTEAFF TGTGCCAGCAGCGACAGATCGAACACTGAAGCTTTCTTT TRBJ1-1 TRBV7-8 - -
CASNVGGQETQYF TGTGCCAGCAACGTGGGGGGACAAGAGACCCAGTACTTC TRBJ2-5 TRBV7-2 - -
CASSYGAGEFSGNTIYF TGTGCCAGCAGCTACGGAGCGGGGGAATTCTCTGGAAACACCATATATTTT TRBJ1-3 TRBV7-6 - many
CASSNTGNTGELFF TGTGCCAGCAGCAACACAGGGAACACCGGGGAGCTGTTTTTT TRBJ2-2 TRBV6-6 - -
CASTIVGDRRGYTF TGTGCCAGCACCATCGTCGGGGACCGTCGAGGCTACACCTTC TRBJ1-2 TRBV5-6 - -
CASMRWDTQYF TGTGCCAGCATGAGGTGGGATACGCAGTATTTT TRBJ2-3 TRBV6-5 - -
CASSAPGHGREKLFF TGTGCCAGCAGCGCCCCGGGACACGGGCGGGAAAAACTGTTTTTT TRBJ1-4 TRBV7-9 - -
CASSRRRQGRTDTQYF TGTGCCAGCAGTCGACGACGGCAGGGTCGCACAGATACGCAGTATTTT TRBJ2-3 TRBV6-6 - -
CASSPPAPGGSYEQYF TGTGCCAGCTCACCACCGGCCCCCGGAGGATCCTACGAGCAGTACTTC TRBJ2-7 TRBV18 - -
CASSPRRTNEKLFF TGTGCCAGCAGTCCCAGGAGAACTAATGAAAAACTGTTTTTT TRBJ1-4 TRBV7-2 - -
CASSRRRTADTQYF TGTGCCAGCAGCCGACGCAGGACGGCAGATACGCAGTATTTT TRBJ2-3 TRBV13 - -
CASNRDRSTEQFF TGTGCCAGCAACCGGGACAGGTCTACTGAGCAGTTCTTC TRBJ2-1 TRBV12-3/TRBV12-4 TRBD1 -
CASSSGLAAVYNEQFF TGTGCCAGCAGCTCGGGACTAGCGGCGGTCTACAATGAGCAGTTCTTC TRBJ2-1 TRBV5-4 TRBD2 -
CASTTTSSSYEQYF TGTGCCAGCACCACCACCTCCTCCTCCTACGAGCAGTACTTC TRBJ2-7 TRBV2 - -
CSASENEKLFF TGCAGTGCTAGTGAGAATGAAAAACTGTTTTTT TRBJ1-4 TRBV20-1 - once
CAGSGLQNSPLHF TGTGCCGGATCGGGACTCCAGAATTCACCCCTCCACTTT TRBJ1-6 TRBV2 - -
CASSYRTPPEAFF TGTGCCAGCAGTTACAGGACGCCCCCTGAAGCTTTCTTT TRBJ1-1 TRBV6-2/TRBV6-3 - -
CASSLYGPGGNTEAFF TGTGCCAGCAGTTTATACGGTCCAGGGGGGAACACTGAAGCTTTCTTT TRBJ1-1 TRBV28 TRBD1 few
CASSSHKTGSGEQYF TGTGCCAGTAGTTCTCACAAAACAGGGAGTGGCGAGCAGTACTTC TRBJ2-7 TRBV19 - -
CATSRGQGVANEKLFF TGTGCCACCAGCAGGGGCCAGGGGGTGGCTAATGAAAAACTGTTTTTT TRBJ1-4 TRBV15 TRBD1 -
CASSYDFRRGEQYF TGTGCCAGCAGTTACGACTTTCGGAGGGGCGAGCAGTACTTC TRBJ2-7 TRBV6-5 - -
CASSPPGAGSGELFF TGTGCCAGCAGTCCCCCCGGGGCAGGTTCAGGGGAGCTGTTTTTT TRBJ2-2 TRBV27 - -